These T cell receptor beta chains were read from a single sample in a study of read filtering for tumor transcriptome and immune sequencing. TCRdb analysed the reads with MiXCR anew, one entry per CDR3 protein. The repertoire holds approximately 40,000 distinct CDR3 sequences, roughly an eighth seen once, with 25% to 30% in the top ten. What was sequenced was a population of CD138-negative cells sorted from bone marrow. These receptors all stem from a donor aged 40 or over with multiple myeloma. Both conserved end residues are part of each CDR3. Fields, in order: J gene, V gene, CDR3 length, clone size, D gene, CDR3 DNA, CDR3 protein. A D gene is named only where the DNA matches it firmly. Some rows have no size entry. The others give once, few or many, or a class for an expanded clone.

j_gene: TRBJ1-1; v_gene: TRBV29-1; len: 14; abundance: many; d_gene: -; CDR3nt: TGCAGCGCTCGAACCCTGCCAAGAAATACTGAAGCTTTCTTT; CDR3aa: CSARTLPRNTEAFF
j_gene: TRBJ2-1; v_gene: TRBV13; len: 16; abundance: many; d_gene: -; CDR3nt: TGTGCCAGCAGCTCCCTAGCCGGCAGCTCCTACAATGAGCAGTTCTTC; CDR3aa: CASSSLAGSSYNEQFF
j_gene: TRBJ2-3; v_gene: TRBV28; len: 12; abundance: many; d_gene: TRBD1; CDR3nt: TGTGCCAGCAATACTCAGGGGGACCCGCAGTATTTT; CDR3aa: CASNTQGDPQYF
j_gene: TRBJ2-7; v_gene: TRBV11-2; len: 11; abundance: -; d_gene: -; CDR3nt: TGTGCGAGCAGCTTAGCCGACGAGCAGTACTTC; CDR3aa: CASSLADEQYF
j_gene: TRBJ2-6; v_gene: TRBV9; len: 16; abundance: -; d_gene: TRBD2; CDR3nt: TGTGCCAGCAGCATCACTAGCGGCTCTGGGGCCAACGTCCTGACTTTC; CDR3aa: CASSITSGSGANVLTF
j_gene: TRBJ2-7; v_gene: TRBV20-1; len: 14; abundance: many; d_gene: TRBD2; CDR3nt: TGCAGTGCTAGGCAACCGGGACTAGACTACGAGCAGTACTTC; CDR3aa: CSARQPGLDYEQYF
j_gene: TRBJ2-1; v_gene: TRBV5-4; len: 14; abundance: -; d_gene: -; CDR3nt: TGTGCCAGCAGCCCGGGGGTAGTAGGCGATGAGCAGTTCTTC; CDR3aa: CASSPGVVGDEQFF
j_gene: TRBJ2-3; v_gene: TRBV28; len: 17; abundance: many; d_gene: TRBD2; CDR3nt: TGTGCCAGCAGTCCCCCCCAGGCTAGCGGGATGTCGGATACGCAGTATTTT; CDR3aa: CASSPPQASGMSDTQYF
j_gene: TRBJ1-1; v_gene: TRBV29-1; len: 12; abundance: many; d_gene: -; CDR3nt: TGCAGCGTCCATCGGGGGAACACTGAAGCTTTCTTT; CDR3aa: CSVHRGNTEAFF
j_gene: TRBJ2-3; v_gene: TRBV10-3; len: 15; abundance: many; d_gene: TRBD1; CDR3nt: TGTGCCATCAGTGAGCCCAGGACAGGGCCGGATACGCAGTATTTT; CDR3aa: CAISEPRTGPDTQYF
j_gene: TRBJ1-5; v_gene: TRBV7-2; len: 15; abundance: -; d_gene: TRBD1; CDR3nt: TGTGCCAGCAGCTACTCGGGACAGAGCAATCAGCCCCAGCATTTT; CDR3aa: CASSYSGQSNQPQHF
j_gene: TRBJ2-7; v_gene: TRBV7-9; len: 15; abundance: -; d_gene: TRBD1; CDR3nt: TGTGCCAGCAGCCCTCCGGGACAGGGATTATACGAGCAGTACTTC; CDR3aa: CASSPPGQGLYEQYF
j_gene: TRBJ1-5; v_gene: TRBV7-8; len: 16; abundance: many; d_gene: -; CDR3nt: TGTGCCAGCAGCTCCCTCCGGCATATTAGCAATCAGCCCCAGCATTTT; CDR3aa: CASSSLRHISNQPQHF
j_gene: TRBJ2-1; v_gene: TRBV6-6; len: 13; abundance: many; d_gene: -; CDR3nt: TGTGCCACAAAATTAGGGGACTACAATGAGCAGTTCTTC; CDR3aa: CATKLGDYNEQFF
j_gene: TRBJ2-5; v_gene: TRBV7-9; len: 15; abundance: many; d_gene: -; CDR3nt: TGTGCCAGCAGCTCGATAGGGGGGATCCAAGAGACCCAGTACTTC; CDR3aa: CASSSIGGIQETQYF
j_gene: TRBJ2-3; v_gene: TRBV7-3; len: 15; abundance: -; d_gene: TRBD1; CDR3nt: TGTGCCAGCAGCGGACAGGGGGCCTTCACAGATACGCAGTATTTT; CDR3aa: CASSGQGAFTDTQYF
j_gene: TRBJ1-3; v_gene: TRBV5-1; len: 14; abundance: many; d_gene: -; CDR3nt: TGCGCCAGCAGCTTGGAGGGCTCGGGAAACACCATATATTTT; CDR3aa: CASSLEGSGNTIYF
j_gene: TRBJ2-3; v_gene: TRBV28; len: 13; abundance: many; d_gene: -; CDR3nt: TGTGCCAGCAGTTTGCCGGGACGAGATACGCAGTATTTT; CDR3aa: CASSLPGRDTQYF
j_gene: TRBJ2-3; v_gene: TRBV10-3; len: 15; abundance: -; d_gene: TRBD2; CDR3nt: TGTGCCGTCACTGATAGCGGGAGAGGTGTAGATACGCAGTATTTT; CDR3aa: CAVTDSGRGVDTQYF
j_gene: TRBJ2-1; v_gene: TRBV19; len: 15; abundance: many; d_gene: TRBD2; CDR3nt: TGTGCCAGTAGTATCGGACTAGCGGGAGAGGGTGAGCAGTTCTTC; CDR3aa: CASSIGLAGEGEQFF
j_gene: TRBJ2-4; v_gene: TRBV28; len: 17; abundance: many; d_gene: -; CDR3nt: TGTGCCAGCAGCCCCTACAGGGAGGGTGGCCCAAAAAACATTCAGTACTTC; CDR3aa: CASSPYREGGPKNIQYF
j_gene: TRBJ2-6; v_gene: TRBV7-9; len: 16; abundance: many; d_gene: -; CDR3nt: TGTGCCAGCAGTTACGAGCAGGGGTTTGGGGCCAACGTCCTGACTTTC; CDR3aa: CASSYEQGFGANVLTF
j_gene: TRBJ2-5; v_gene: TRBV11-2; len: 13; abundance: many; d_gene: -; CDR3nt: TGTGCCAGCAGCTTAGCCCCAATAGAGACCCAGTACTTC; CDR3aa: CASSLAPIETQYF
j_gene: TRBJ1-2; v_gene: TRBV5-1; len: 14; abundance: many; d_gene: -; CDR3nt: TGCGCCAGCAGCTTGGGGGAGGCTAACTATGGCTACACCTTC; CDR3aa: CASSLGEANYGYTF
j_gene: TRBJ2-1; v_gene: TRBV29-1; len: 15; abundance: many; d_gene: TRBD2; CDR3nt: TGCAGCGTTGAAGGGCGGGAGGGTTCCTACAATGAGCAGTTCTTC; CDR3aa: CSVEGREGSYNEQFF
j_gene: TRBJ1-3; v_gene: TRBV5-1; len: 15; abundance: many; d_gene: TRBD1; CDR3nt: TGCGCCAGCAGCCCGGGACAGGCAGCGGGAAACACCATATATTTT; CDR3aa: CASSPGQAAGNTIYF
j_gene: TRBJ2-3; v_gene: TRBV11-2; len: 14; abundance: many; d_gene: -; CDR3nt: TGTGCCAGCAGCTTGGGCTCCTTCACAGATACGCAGTATTTT; CDR3aa: CASSLGSFTDTQYF
j_gene: TRBJ1-1; v_gene: TRBV7-9; len: 13; abundance: many; d_gene: -; CDR3nt: TGTGCCAGCAGCTTAGCATCCGGGGGCAGAGCTTTCTTT; CDR3aa: CASSLASGGRAFF
j_gene: TRBJ1-2; v_gene: TRBV28; len: 16; abundance: many; d_gene: -; CDR3nt: TGTGCCAGCGCATCAGCCGGGCCGGGGGGGAGAGGAGGCTACACCTTC; CDR3aa: CASASAGPGGRGGYTF
j_gene: TRBJ1-5; v_gene: TRBV30; len: 15; abundance: few; d_gene: -; CDR3nt: TGTGCCTATAGCGAGGCAGGGAAGTTGCACCAGCCCCAGCATTTT; CDR3aa: CAYSEAGKLHQPQHF
j_gene: TRBJ2-7; v_gene: TRBV29-1; len: 13; abundance: few; d_gene: -; CDR3nt: TGCAGCGTGGAGGGTAGGGGGACGTTCGAGCAGTACTTC; CDR3aa: CSVEGRGTFEQYF
j_gene: TRBJ2-5; v_gene: TRBV20-1; len: 12; abundance: many; d_gene: TRBD2; CDR3nt: TGCAGTGCTGGGACTAGCGGAGAGACCCAGTACTTC; CDR3aa: CSAGTSGETQYF
j_gene: TRBJ2-1; v_gene: TRBV20-1; len: 15; abundance: many; d_gene: TRBD2; CDR3nt: TGCAGTGTTCCCGGGACTAGCAGGTCCTACAATGAGCAGTTCTTC; CDR3aa: CSVPGTSRSYNEQFF
j_gene: TRBJ1-3; v_gene: TRBV29-1; len: 14; abundance: many; d_gene: -; CDR3nt: TGCAGCGTCGCCGGGTCTAGCTCTGGAAACACCATATATTTT; CDR3aa: CSVAGSSSGNTIYF
j_gene: TRBJ2-5; v_gene: TRBV6-1; len: 13; abundance: many; d_gene: TRBD2; CDR3nt: TGTGCCAGCAGTCCCGGGACTAGAGAGACCCAGTACTTC; CDR3aa: CASSPGTRETQYF
j_gene: TRBJ2-7; v_gene: TRBV7-2; len: 14; abundance: many; d_gene: -; CDR3nt: TGTGCCAGCAGCTTAGGTCAGGCCAACAAGGAGCAGTACTTC; CDR3aa: CASSLGQANKEQYF
j_gene: TRBJ1-5; v_gene: TRBV12-3/TRBV12-4; len: 18; abundance: many; d_gene: -; CDR3nt: -; CDR3aa: CASSRNSGPAVGNQPQHF
j_gene: TRBJ2-1; v_gene: TRBV6-2/TRBV6-3; len: 16; abundance: few; d_gene: TRBD2; CDR3nt: TGTGCCAGCGGTTATGGGGCTAGCGGGAGAGAAAATGAGCAGTTCTTC; CDR3aa: CASGYGASGRENEQFF
j_gene: TRBJ2-7; v_gene: TRBV29-1; len: 14; abundance: -; d_gene: TRBD2; CDR3nt: TGCAGCGTTGGACTAGCGGGAGCCCTCTACGAGCAGTACTTC; CDR3aa: CSVGLAGALYEQYF
j_gene: TRBJ1-5; v_gene: TRBV20-1; len: 12; abundance: many; d_gene: -; CDR3nt: TGCAGCGGGGGGGGCCCCAATCAGCCCCAGCATTTT; CDR3aa: CSGGGPNQPQHF
j_gene: TRBJ2-1; v_gene: TRBV4-1; len: 16; abundance: medium-sized; d_gene: -; CDR3nt: TGCGCCAGCAGCCAAGAGGAGCGGAGCTCCTACAATGAGCAGTTCTTC; CDR3aa: CASSQEERSSYNEQFF
j_gene: TRBJ2-2; v_gene: TRBV28; len: 15; abundance: many; d_gene: -; CDR3nt: TGTGCCAGCCTTCGGGGACCGAGGAACACCGGGGAGCTGTTTTTT; CDR3aa: CASLRGPRNTGELFF
j_gene: TRBJ2-2; v_gene: TRBV5-1; len: 14; abundance: -; d_gene: -; CDR3nt: TGCGCCAGCAGCTTGTTAGGTAACACCGGGGAGCTGTTTTTT; CDR3aa: CASSLLGNTGELFF
j_gene: TRBJ2-6; v_gene: TRBV28; len: 18; abundance: few; d_gene: TRBD1; CDR3nt: TGTGCCAGCAGTTTAAGGGGGCTCTGGGCCTCTGGGGCCAACGTCCTGACTTTC; CDR3aa: CASSLRGLWASGANVLTF
j_gene: TRBJ2-1; v_gene: TRBV11-2; len: 13; abundance: many; d_gene: -; CDR3nt: TGTGCCAGCAGCTTAGTTCGAAACAATGAGCAGTTCTTC; CDR3aa: CASSLVRNNEQFF
j_gene: TRBJ2-1; v_gene: TRBV10-3; len: 15; abundance: many; d_gene: -; CDR3nt: TGTGCCATCAGTATGAGTGACGGGAGTCTCGATGAGCAGTTCTTC; CDR3aa: CAISMSDGSLDEQFF
j_gene: TRBJ2-7; v_gene: TRBV10-3; len: 15; abundance: many; d_gene: TRBD2; CDR3nt: TGTGCCATCAGTGAGTCCCTAGCGGGATCCCACGAGCAGTACTTC; CDR3aa: CAISESLAGSHEQYF
j_gene: TRBJ2-1; v_gene: TRBV5-1; len: 16; abundance: -; d_gene: TRBD2; CDR3nt: TGCGCCAGCAGCCCCGGACTAGCGGGAGGAAACAATGAGCAGTTCTTC; CDR3aa: CASSPGLAGGNNEQFF
j_gene: TRBJ2-7; v_gene: TRBV21-1; len: 17; abundance: many; d_gene: -; CDR3nt: TGTGCCAGCAGCAAAGTCTGCTCGAGGACGGACTCCTACGAGCAGTACTTC; CDR3aa: CASSKVCSRTDSYEQYF
j_gene: TRBJ2-2; v_gene: TRBV5-4; len: 14; abundance: -; d_gene: -; CDR3nt: TGTGCCAGCAGCAAAGGAACGAACACCGGGGAGCTGTTTTTT; CDR3aa: CASSKGTNTGELFF
j_gene: TRBJ2-1; v_gene: TRBV4-3; len: 15; abundance: -; d_gene: TRBD1; CDR3nt: TGCGCCAGCAGCCGCCGACAGGGGGTCCAGGATGAGCAGTTCTTC; CDR3aa: CASSRRQGVQDEQFF
j_gene: TRBJ1-5; v_gene: TRBV12-3/TRBV12-4; len: 13; abundance: many; d_gene: -; CDR3nt: TGTGCCAGCAGGGCGGGGGGCGGGCAGCCCCAGCATTTT; CDR3aa: CASRAGGGQPQHF
j_gene: TRBJ2-2; v_gene: TRBV3-1; len: 16; abundance: many; d_gene: TRBD1; CDR3nt: TGTGCCAGCAGCCAACCGGGACAGGGGGCCGTCGGGGAGCTGTTTTTT; CDR3aa: CASSQPGQGAVGELFF
j_gene: TRBJ2-7; v_gene: TRBV5-6; len: 15; abundance: few; d_gene: -; CDR3nt: TGTGCCAGCAGCCCGGGGCAGGGGTACTCCTACGAGCAGTACTTC; CDR3aa: CASSPGQGYSYEQYF
j_gene: TRBJ2-1; v_gene: TRBV20-1; len: 16; abundance: -; d_gene: TRBD2; CDR3nt: TGCAGTGCTCCCCCGGGACTAGCGGGAGTCTACAATGAGCAGTTCTTC; CDR3aa: CSAPPGLAGVYNEQFF
j_gene: TRBJ2-1; v_gene: TRBV21-1; len: 16; abundance: few; d_gene: -; CDR3nt: TGTGCCAGCAGCAAAGACGGGCTAGCGGGAGTCGTGGAGCAGTTCTTC; CDR3aa: CASSKDGLAGVVEQFF
j_gene: TRBJ2-7; v_gene: TRBV20-1; len: 13; abundance: many; d_gene: -; CDR3nt: TGCAGTGTCTGGGGGGCTAGCGGTTACGAGCAGTACTTC; CDR3aa: CSVWGASGYEQYF